This T cell receptor (beta chain) was sequenced during a study of cytomegalovirus exposure and HLA in healthy donors. The overall study: Out of 150 million to 200 million T cells, an earlier analysis found 117 million unique TCR beta sequences in total. Study-level points and caveats: Researchers reported that a few CMV-associated chains were confirmed in vitro as CMV antigen-specific. Rarity marked most TCR sequences, yet some public TCRs occurred in many donors.

PCR employed 60 Vbeta and 13 Jbeta primers. Produced via immunoSEQ multiplex PCR; TCRdb's table is partial and in-frame only. The sample lists about 200,000 clones, 79% occurring once. Comments on this clone: Its antigen is not known.

The sequence derives from a girl aged 5-17 years in good health and CMV-seropositive. Sequencing used PBMCs.

The CDR3 is CASSLGLGGVSNYEQYF. The DNA of the CDR3 is TGTGCCAGCAGCTTAGGCTTAGGGGGGGTTTCGAACTACGAGCAGTACTTC. V usage is TRBV7-9 and J usage is TRBJ2-7, with D possibly TRBD2 on 7 matching bases. The germline V and J ends were trimmed by 1 base and 3 bases, with 19 bases remaining between them. The CDR3 is 17 residues long. CDR1 SEHNR and CDR2 FQNEAQ come from the germline V gene (reference sequence).